One sample yielded the 12 T cell receptor beta chains listed below, sequenced in a study of blood T cell repertoires in COVID-19. TCRdb's copy holds only in-frame clones and misses some; the assay was immunoSEQ multiplex PCR. This table holds more than 250,000 clones, approximately 90% found once. The sequenced sample was peripheral blood. These receptors all come from a woman in her forties or fifties with COVID-19, enrolled during active disease.

Comment on this clone: At one end the junction does not follow the germline gene, possibly because of a read error. The chain recombines TRBV5-5 with TRBJ2-7; 7 nucleotides match TRBD2. CDR3 length: 14 amino acids. CDR1 and CDR2 from the germline V gene are SGHKS and YYEKEE (reference sequence). The CDR3 region has the DNA TGTGCCAGCAGCTTGGTCCTAGCGGAGGGCCCCTTCAACTTC. This encodes CASSLVLAEGPFNF.

This chain links TRBV29-1 with TRBJ1-1; TRBD1 aligns across 7 bases. The CDR3 contains 13 residues. CDR1 is SQVTM, CDR2 ANQGSEA, per germline. V gave up 7 bases and J gave up 4 bases; unmatched junction bases: 9. The CDR3 loop is CSAEGAWGTEAFF. The CDR3 DNA reads TGCAGCGCCGAGGGGGCTTGGGGCACTGAAGCTTTCTTT.

The rearrangement joins TRBV6-5 to TRBJ1-2; D gene unclear. V shed 8 bases and J shed 5 bases, with 15 bases lying between them. This CDR3 is 13 amino acids long. Germline CDR1 and CDR2: MNHEY and SVGAGI. CDR3 region: CASEATVQYGYTF. The CDR3 nucleotides read TGTGCCAGCGAAGCCACAGTCCAGTATGGCTACACCTTC.

The V and J genes are TRBV19 and TRBJ2-7; tentatively, D is TRBD2 (6 bases). The germline V gene encodes CDR1 LNHDA and CDR2 SQIVND (reference sequence). The CDR3 covers 13 residues. As DNA, the CDR3 is TGTGCTAGCGGTCAGGGTTTTATATACGAGCAGTACTTC. Its protein product is CASGQGFIYEQYF.

This clone was seen a single time. CDR3 DNA sequence: TGTGCCAGCAGCTTAATTTCGGGGGGAGGCAAAAACATTCAGTACTTC. Protein: CASSLISGGGKNIQYF. The chain couples TRBV11-2 to TRBJ2-4, with 7 positions matching TRBD2. V gave up 2 bases and J gave up 3 bases; unmatched junction bases: 7. The CDR3 runs 16 residues. Germline V gene data show CDR1 as SGHAT and CDR2 as FQNNGV.

The chain has TRBV7-9 and TRBJ1-4; 7 positions agree with TRBD1. With 0 bases clipped from V and 8 bases from J, the junction kept 6 bases outside the gene matches. The CDR3 sequence is 15 residues long. Germline-derived CDR1 and CDR2 are SEHNR and FQNEAQ (reference sequence). The CDR3 here is CASSLARQGGEKLFF. Here the CDR3 DNA reads TGTGCCAGCAGCTTAGCGCGGCAGGGGGGAGAAAAACTGTTTTTT.

The chain links TRBV4-1 to TRBJ2-1; D gene unclear. The germline CDR1 and CDR2 sequences are MGHRA and YSYEKL. This CDR3 is 11 amino acids long. V was clipped by 10 bases and J by 8 bases, with 12 bases between them. CDR3: CAIYQRDEQFF. CDR3 bases: TGCGCCATCTACCAGCGCGATGAGCAGTTCTTC.

The CDR3 is CASSTRQGRNTEAFF. DNA for the CDR3: TGTGCCAGCAGCACTAGACAGGGACGGAACACTGAAGCTTTCTTT. The chain carries TRBV7-2 and TRBJ1-1; 7 bases line up with TRBD1. Germline-derived CDR1 and CDR2 are SGHTA and FQGNSA. The junction had 7 bases not matched to a gene; V was cut back by 5 bases and J by 1 base. The CDR3 sequence is 15 residues long.

The rearrangement uses TRBV4-1 and TRBJ2-1; TRBD2 agrees at 12 bases. Trimming at V came to 4 bases and at J to 8 bases, leaving 18 bases not matched to a gene. The CDR3 contains 19 residues. CDR1 and CDR2 from the germline V gene are MGHRA and YSYEKL. The CDR3 DNA is TGCGCCAGCAGCCCACATCCCCTTCAAACTAGCGGGAGGACCCATGAGCAGTTCTTC. Protein: CASSPHPLQTSGRTHEQFF.

V and J are TRBV29-1 and TRBJ1-1, with 10 bases fitting TRBD1. The trim removed 4 bases at V and 5 bases at J, leaving 7 bases unmatched. The CDR3 spans 14 residues. Germline loops: CDR1 SQVTM, CDR2 ANQGSEA. The DNA for the CDR3 is TGCAGCGTTGTCCCGGGACAGGGGTGGACTGAAGCTTTCTTT. Residues: CSVVPGQGWTEAFF.

The rearrangement joins TRBV5-1 to TRBJ2-2, with 9 bases lining up with TRBD2. After removal of 3 bases from V and 10 bases from J, the junction contained 10 bases not matched to a gene. There are 15 residues in the CDR3. CDR1 SGHRS and CDR2 YFSETQ come from the germline V gene. CDR3 amino acids: CASSSGTSSVSELFF. Here the CDR3 DNA reads TGCGCCAGCAGCTCCGGGACTAGCTCCGTATCGGAGCTGTTTTTT.

V and J are TRBV2 and TRBJ2-1, with 8 bases that match TRBD2. The CDR3 runs 16 residues. The germline V gene encodes CDR1 SNHLY and CDR2 FYNNEI. V lost 7 bases, J lost 0 bases, and 8 bases stayed unmatched. CDR3 DNA sequence: TGTGCCAGCATAGTTATCAGCGGGGGCTCCTACAATGAGCAGTTCTTC. Amino acid sequence: CASIVISGGSYNEQFF.